This T cell receptor (beta chain) was obtained from a study of Graves' ophthalmopathy and Graves' hyperthyroidism. Study results and caveats: The model flagged ophthalmopathy progression at 65% to 71% sensitivity and around 77% specificity.

Newly diagnosed, the hyperthyroidism patients had under 2 months' duration and were aged 18 to 65. Using RNA transcripts, the TCR beta CDR3 regions were amplified. After a first-round RT-PCR with HTBI primers, a second-round multiplex PCR was run. TCRdb reprocessed the multiplex PCR reads with MiXCR, giving one entry per CDR3 protein. The table records 580,000 or so distinct CDR3 sequences, just under 40% of them present only once. As for this clonotype: Its matching antigen is unknown.

V was pared by 6 bases and J by 6 bases, with 5 bases of the junction left unmatched. This CDR3 is built from 12 residues. Germline CDR1 MNHEY, CDR2 SVGAGI. The sample comprised peripheral blood or thyroid tissue (not recorded which). This sequence was found in an adult man with Graves' hyperthyroidism. This sequence joins TRBV6-5 and TRBJ2-7; TRBD2 agrees at 7 bases. The CDR3 DNA sequence: TGTGCCAGCAGAACCTCTAGCGGCGAGCAGTACTTC. Translated, it gives CASRTSSGEQYF.